This TCR beta chain derives from a study of response to subunit inactivated influenza vaccine. TCRdb re-derived calls from the RT-PCR reads in MiXCR, one entry per CDR3 protein. The sample has around 540,000 distinct CDR3 sequences; 12% are singletons. This clonotype was counted only a few times. The CDR3 is 17 amino acids. Looked up from germline, CDR1 is DFQATT and CDR2 is SNEGSKA (reference sequence). Trimming cost V 0 bases and J 0 bases, with 16 bases left between them. Sequencing used PBMCs from blood, obtained on the day of vaccination. The chain is built from TRBV20-1 and TRBJ2-3; D possibly corresponds to TRBD2 (5 bases). This clonotype originated in a man aged 50-60 years who received an inactivated influenza vaccine. The CDR3 region has the DNA TGCAGTGCTAGAGATTCCGCGAGGGCAACTAGCACAGATACGCAGTATTTT. Protein product: CSARDSARATSTDTQYF.